The 21 T cell receptor beta chains presented below share a single source sample, sequenced in a study of shared clonotypes between healthy human individuals. The repertoire was sequenced with immunoSEQ multiplex PCR; TCRdb's copy has only in-frame clones and lacks some. The sample lists approximately 440,000 clones, 70% to 80% occurring once. Sequencing was performed on PBMCs. The receptors stem from a middle-aged woman in good health. Some clones in this sample may be carry-over from other donors' samples.

This chain connects TRBV29-1 to TRBJ2-1; D remains unclear. V was clipped by 6 bases and J by 0 bases, with 9 bases between them. CDR3 length: 13 amino acids. Per the germline V gene, CDR1 is SQVTM and CDR2 is ANQGSEA. The CDR3 bases are TGCAGCGTGACCCAGAGCTCCTACAATGAGCAGTTCTTC. Translation: CSVTQSSYNEQFF.

Regarding this clone: Given a far larger clone just one base away, this is likely a sequencing read error. This chain links TRBV6-6 with TRBJ2-7, with D maybe TRBD2 (5 bases). Germline V gives CDR1 MNHNY, CDR2 SVGAGI (reference sequence). The CDR3 has 11 residues. Here the CDR3 DNA reads TGTGCCAGCAGTCACTCGACGGACTTGCACTTC. Protein product: CASSHSTDLHF.

Of note for this clone: This sample also contains other DNA sequences that code for the same CDR3. V is TRBV5-1 and J is TRBJ1-3; weak D call: TRBD1 (5 bases). The CDR3 is made up of 14 amino acids. Trimming took off 4 bases at V and 0 bases at J, with 8 bases between the two ends. Per the germline V gene, CDR1 is SGHRS and CDR2 is YFSETQ. The CDR3 reads CASSETDSGNTIYF. CDR3 in DNA: TGCGCCAGCAGCGAGACAGACTCTGGAAACACCATATATTTT.

V gene TRBV27 combines with J gene TRBJ2-7, with 12 nucleotides matching TRBD1. V lost 5 bases and J lost 6; bases outside the gene matches: 2. Germline V gene data show CDR1 as MNHEY and CDR2 as SMNVEV (reference sequence). The CDR3 length is 13 residues. This chain's CDR3 is CASSRDRGREQYF. CDR3 in DNA: TGTGCCAGCAGTCGGGACAGGGGGCGCGAGCAGTACTTC.

The sample holds one count of this clone. A far larger clone differs by one base, so this is likely a read error. The chain links TRBV5-6 to TRBJ1-5; D gene unclear. V was trimmed by 4 bases and J by 4 bases, leaving 9 bases between them. The CDR3 consists of 13 residues. From germline, CDR1 is SGHDT and CDR2 YYEEEE. The DNA of the CDR3 is TGTGCCAGCAGCCCCGACAAGAATCAGCCCCAGCATTTT. Its translation is CASSPDKNQPQHF.

The V call is TRBV11-2, the J call TRBJ2-5; 8 bases match TRBD2. The CDR3 runs to 15 residues. V trimming: 5 bases; J trimming: 5 bases; junction bases outside the gene matches: 10. Germline CDR1 reads SGHAT; CDR2 reads FQNNGV. CDR3 sequence reads: CASSTPGLGLETQYF. In nucleotides, the CDR3 is TGTGCCAGCAGCACCCCGGGACTAGGGCTTGAGACCCAGTACTTC.

The chain carries TRBV7-6 and TRBJ2-1; D remains ambiguous. The V gene lost 5 bases and the J gene lost 4 bases, with 9 bases spanning the gap. This CDR3 contains 13 residues. Germline loops: CDR1 SGHVS, CDR2 FNYEAQ. The CDR3 DNA is TGTGCCAGCAGCATGGGAAATTACAATGAGCAGTTCTTC. Its translation is CASSMGNYNEQFF.

The sample holds one count of this clone. The V and J genes are TRBV28 and TRBJ2-7, with D perhaps matching TRBD1 (6 bases). The CDR3 length is 14 residues. With 6 bases removed from V and 2 bases from J, the gap between germline ends came to 14 bases. Germline lookup yields CDR1 MDHEN and CDR2 SYDVKM. The DNA of the CDR3 is TGTGCCAGCAGACTCGGACAGCGAACCTACGAGCAGTACTTC. It specifies CASRLGQRTYEQYF.

This chain links TRBV7-9 with TRBJ2-7; D possibly matches TRBD1 or TRBD2 (7 bases each). V was trimmed by 5 bases and J by 11 bases, leaving 16 bases between them. This CDR3 is built from 12 residues. Germline CDR1 and CDR2: SEHNR and FQNEAQ (reference sequence). CDR3 bases: TGTGCCAGCAGCCAGGGGGAGGGGCGGGAGTACTTC. This gives the protein CASSQGEGREYF.

The CDR3 region is CASSVGQAGETQYF. The CDR3 nucleotides read TGTGCCAGCAGTGTGGGCCAGGCTGGGGAGACCCAGTACTTC. The chain has TRBV25-1 and TRBJ2-5; D not certain. The germline V and J ends were trimmed by 4 bases and 5 bases, with 14 bases remaining between them. The CDR3 is 14 amino acids. Germline loops: CDR1 MGHDK, CDR2 SYGVNS. Filled out from reference TRBV25-1 and TRBJ2-5, the complete variable domain reads EADIYQTPRYLVIGTGKKITLECSQTMGHDKMYWYQQDPGMELHLIHYSYGVNSTEKGDLSSESTVSRIRTEHFPLTLESARPSHTSQYLCASSVGQAGETQYFGPGTRLLVL.

The chain is built from TRBV28 and TRBJ2-1; TRBD1 matches 8 bases. The trim removed 3 bases at V and 7 bases at J, leaving 8 bases unmatched. Germline CDR1 is MDHEN and CDR2 is SYDVKM. The CDR3 length is 15 residues. The CDR3, as DNA: TGTGCCAGCAGTTTGTACCGGACAGGGAGTAATGAGCAGTTCTTC. It specifies CASSLYRTGSNEQFF.

The rearrangement joins TRBV19 to TRBJ2-1; 11 bases are a match to TRBD2. Trimming at V came to 5 bases and at J to 8 bases, leaving 14 bases not matched to a gene. The germline gives CDR1 LNHDA, CDR2 SQIVND (reference sequence). This CDR3 region has 17 residues. The CDR3 here is CASSGVRETSGTYEQFF. The CDR3 DNA sequence: TGTGCCAGTAGTGGGGTCAGGGAGACTAGCGGGACCTATGAGCAGTTCTTC. Filled out from reference TRBV19 and TRBJ2-1, the complete variable domain reads DGGITQSPKYLFRKEGQNVTLSCEQNLNHDAMYWYRQDPGQGLRLIYYSQIVNDFQKGDIAEGYSVSREKKESFPLTVTSAQKNPTAFYLCASSGVRETSGTYEQFFGPGTRLTVL.

This clone has only a few counts. The chain is built from TRBV28 and TRBJ2-7; 9 nucleotides match TRBD1. The CDR3 loop spans 15 amino acids. Germline CDR1 MDHEN, CDR2 SYDVKM. The V and J ends lost 4 bases and 7 bases, in that order; junction bases with no gene match: 11. The CDR3 DNA reads as TGTGCCAGCAGTTCGTCCGGGACAGGGACGAATGAGCAGTACTTC. It yields the protein CASSSSGTGTNEQYF.

To note about this clone: A far bigger clonotype differs at one base, so this is likely a read error. The V gene is TRBV30, the J gene TRBJ2-3, with TRBD2 matching over 8 bases. V shed 2 bases, J shed 2 bases, and the junction held 12 bases outside the gene matches. This CDR3 has 17 residues. Germline V gene data show CDR1 as GTSNPN and CDR2 as SVGIG (reference sequence). CDR3 residues: CAWSSAGGEIITDTQYF. The CDR3 DNA reads TGTGCCTGGAGTAGCGCGGGAGGAGAGATAATCACAGATACGCAGTATTTT.

The chain combines TRBV29-1 with TRBJ2-7, with 8 bases fitting TRBD2. V lost 3 bases, J lost 0 bases, and 10 bases stayed unmatched. In germline, CDR1 is SQVTM, CDR2 ANQGSEA. The CDR3 runs to 16 residues. Here the CDR3 DNA reads TGCAGCGTTGATGATCGGGGACTAGGGAGCTCCTACGAGCAGTACTTC. It codes for CSVDDRGLGSSYEQYF.

In DNA form, the CDR3 reads TGTGCCAGCAGTGACGGTATGGGGACGGGCTATGGCTACACCTTC. Amino acids: CASSDGMGTGYGYTF. The V and J genes are TRBV2 and TRBJ1-2; the D gene is possibly TRBD1 (5 bases). The CDR3 spans 15 residues. Germline assignment: CDR1 SNHLY and CDR2 FYNNEI. V lost 3 bases and J 4 bases, leaving 15 bases between the germline ends.

This clone was picked up one time. The V gene is TRBV5-6, the J gene TRBJ1-2; D gene unclear. The CDR3 sequence is 15 residues long. Per germline, CDR1 SGHDT and CDR2 YYEEEE. V was clipped by 4 bases and J by 3 bases, with 16 bases between them. CDR3 DNA sequence: TGTGCCAGCAGCCCGGTCGGGGATTTGTACTATGGCTACACCTTC. It yields the protein CASSPVGDLYYGYTF.

Of note for this clone: It is likely a read error: a sequence one base away is far more abundant. V is TRBV2 and J is TRBJ2-7; D unclear. The CDR3 spans 13 residues. Germline V gene lookup returns CDR1 SNHLY and CDR2 FYNNEI. The CDR3 region has the DNA TGTGCCAGCAGTGACGTGTTCTCCTACGAGCAGAACTTC. This sequence encodes CASSDVFSYEQNF.

This chain links TRBV5-4 with TRBJ2-7; 9 bases match TRBD1. Germline-derived CDR1 and CDR2 are SGHNT and YYREEE (reference sequence). Losses at the gene ends were 4 bases for V and 3 bases for J; bases not matched to a gene: 8. The CDR3 contains 15 residues. Here the CDR3 reads CASSRGLGQGYEQYF. CDR3 bases: TGTGCCAGCAGCAGGGGACTGGGACAGGGCTACGAGCAGTACTTC.

The chain joins TRBV7-9 to TRBJ1-2; TRBD1 matches at 10 bases. Per the germline V gene, CDR1 is SEHNR and CDR2 is FQNEAQ (reference sequence). J gave up 4 bases and V 4 bases, and 15 bases lay outside the gene matches. The length of the CDR3 is 18 residues. In DNA, the CDR3 is TGTGCCAGCAGCTCCGATTTCGGGACAGGGGCCACCACCTATGGCTACACCTTC. Translating it yields CASSSDFGTGATTYGYTF.

Only a few counts were recorded for this clone. A read error is possible here, since a much larger clone lies one base away. V usage is TRBV28 and J usage is TRBJ2-5; 9 nucleotides align to TRBD1. The tail of the sequence fits TRBJ2-7 better, so the J call may be wrong. The CDR3 loop spans 16 amino acids. From germline, CDR1 is MDHEN and CDR2 SYDVKM. This CDR3 is CASSMAPGTGLVEQYF. In DNA form, the CDR3 reads TGTGCCAGCAGTATGGCCCCCGGGACAGGGCTCGTCGAGCAGTACTTC.